The rows below give T cell receptor beta chains drawn from one sample of a study of OX40 agonist ivuxolimab in advanced cancers. Produced via immunoSEQ multiplex PCR; TCRdb's table is partial and in-frame only. The top ten hold 20% to 25% of the sample, which has about 40,000 clones, approximately 89% seen once. The sequencing used CD4+ or CD8+ T cells sorted from blood, collected in a trial of the OX40 agonist ivuxolimab. Receptors originate from an adult with an advanced solid tumor such as melanoma, head and neck, liver or kidney cancer. The CDR3 runs from the conserved cysteine through the conserved F or W. The D gene is left open where the match is weak. Only part of the rows carry a size: once, few, many, or a class if the clone is expanded.

j_call cdr3_length clone_size d_call v_call cdr3_aa cdr3_nt
TRBJ2-7 13 NA NA TRBV5-1 CASSLAVTYEQYF TGCGCCAGCAGCTTGGCCGTGACCTACGAGCAGTACTTC
TRBJ2-3 15 NA NA TRBV4-1 CASSQEWVVTDTQYF TGCGCCAGCAGCCAAGAGTGGGTGGTCACAGATACGCAGTATTTT
TRBJ2-6 16 once NA TRBV27 CASTSLSPSGANVLTF TGTGCCAGCACCTCATTAAGCCCCTCTGGGGCCAACGTCCTGACTTTC
TRBJ2-7 14 NA TRBD1 TRBV7-9 CASSLAGQPYEQYF TGTGCCAGCAGCTTAGCGGGACAGCCCTACGAGCAGTACTTC
TRBJ2-7 15 NA TRBD2 TRBV6-5 CASSYGGGPSYEQYF TGTGCCAGCAGTTACGGGGGAGGGCCCTCCTACGAGCAGTACTTC
TRBJ2-7 13 few NA TRBV10-3 CASPVRSYYEQYF TGTGCCTCGCCGGTCAGGTCCTACTACGAGCAGTACTTC
TRBJ2-7 14 NA NA TRBV28 CASSSGVRLYEQYF TGTGCCAGCAGTTCTGGGGTCAGGCTCTACGAGCAGTACTTC
TRBJ1-4 15 NA NA TRBV7-9 CASSLTQWTNEKLFF TGTGCCAGCAGCCTAACACAGTGGACTAATGAAAAACTGTTTTTT
TRBJ1-4 15 NA NA TRBV5-6 CASSPPGGLREKLFF TGTGCCAGCAGCCCCCCGGGGGGGTTGCGGGAAAAACTGTTTTTT
TRBJ2-7 13 NA NA TRBV18 CASSLGAVYEQYF TGTGCCAGCTCCCTCGGGGCAGTCTACGAGCAGTACTTC
TRBJ2-2 17 NA TRBD2 TRBV7-9 CASSWGLAGVGTGELFF TGTGCCAGCAGCTGGGGACTAGCGGGAGTGGGCACCGGGGAGCTGTTTTTT
TRBJ2-7 17 once TRBD2 TRBV7-9 CASSTSASGKIYYEQYF TGTGCCAGCTCGACCTCGGCTAGCGGGAAAATTTACTACGAGCAGTACTTC
TRBJ1-5 14 few NA TRBV19 CASSMGQTNQPQHF TGTGCCAGTAGTATGGGGCAGACTAATCAGCCCCAGCATTTT
TRBJ2-3 15 once NA TRBV6-4 CASSDRAGGTDTQYF TGTGCCAGCAGTGACCGCGCAGGGGGCACAGATACGCAGTATTTT
TRBJ2-7 15 NA TRBD2 TRBV6-1 CASSKGTSGSYEQYF TGTGCCAGCAGTAAAGGGACTAGCGGGAGTTACGAGCAGTACTTC
TRBJ2-1 15 NA TRBD2 TRBV30 CAWSSGTTSYNEQFF TGTGCCTGGAGTAGCGGGACCACCTCCTACAATGAGCAGTTCTTC
TRBJ1-2 11 NA NA TRBV7-9 CASSLEGDYTF TGTGCCAGCAGCTTAGAAGGCGACTACACCTTC
TRBJ2-6 15 NA NA TRBV6-4 CASSDKGSGANVLTF TGTGCCAGCAGTGACAAGGGTTCTGGGGCCAACGTCCTGACTTTC
TRBJ2-3 18 NA NA TRBV4-2 CASSQDVSGFSSTDTQYF TGTGCCAGCAGCCAAGATGTCAGCGGGTTCTCTAGCACAGATACGCAGTATTTT
TRBJ2-7 12 once NA TRBV10-3 CAISGSLGRAIF TGTGCCATCAGTGGTTCCCTGGGACGGGCTATTTTC
TRBJ2-7 11 NA NA TRBV27 CASSRGGEQYF TGTGCCAGCAGTCGTGGGGGTGAGCAGTACTTC
TRBJ2-7 16 NA NA TRBV27 CASSLVWGERAYEQYF TGTGCCAGCAGTTTAGTGTGGGGGGAGAGGGCCTACGAGCAGTACTTC
TRBJ1-5 13 NA TRBD1 TRBV27 CAFQGGLHQPQHF TGTGCCTTTCAAGGGGGCTTACATCAGCCCCAGCATTTT
TRBJ1-5 15 NA NA TRBV28 CASSSRRGGRQPQHF TGTGCCAGCAGTTCACGAAGGGGAGGACGGCAGCCCCAGCATTTT
TRBJ2-3 14 medium-sized NA TRBV6-4 CASSEAGGTDTQYF TGTGCCAGCAGTGAAGCAGGTGGCACAGATACGCAGTATTTT
TRBJ2-7 16 NA NA TRBV7-9 CASSPPSGAVSYEQYF TGTGCCAGCAGCCCCCCCTCCGGGGCGGTCAGCTACGAGCAGTACTTC
TRBJ2-3 15 NA TRBD1 TRBV28 CASSPTTGSTDTQYF TGTGCCAGCAGTCCAACGACAGGGAGCACAGATACGCAGTATTTT
TRBJ2-7 13 NA NA TRBV27 CASRGGIRYEQYF TGTGCCAGCAGAGGGGGAATTCGGTACGAGCAGTACTTC
TRBJ1-2 14 medium-sized NA TRBV5-4 CASSFIWAPDGYTF TGTGCCAGCAGCTTTATCTGGGCCCCTGACGGCTACACCTTC